This record looks at one TCR beta chain sequence and its context. The antigen is unknown. These data are taken from a study of T-cell reconstitution after alpha-beta-depleted transplantation in children. General study points: The authors attributed T-cell counts and diversity one year after transplant mostly to newly produced T cells. Several hundred expanded graft clones reportedly supplied alpha-beta T cells about two months after transplant. Surviving recipient T cells and thymic progenitors accounted for the high day-60 TCRbeta diversity observed in some patients.

Unique molecular identifiers were used to barcode this TCRbeta library. MiXCR was run by TCRdb on the PCR reads, yielding one entry per CDR3 protein. Of approximately 500,000 distinct CDR3 sequences in the sample, 25% to 30% were seen once. V was pared by 3 bases and J by 0 bases, with 10 bases between. Germline lookup yields CDR1 KGHSH and CDR2 LQKENI. This CDR3 has 15 residues. This TCR was sampled from a boy in the first two years of life with Wiskott-Aldrich syndrome, due to receive a stem cell transplant. This specimen was PBMCs, taken before TCRalphabeta/CD19-depleted stem cell transplant. V and J are TRBV18 and TRBJ2-3; D perhaps matches TRBD2 (5 bases). CDR3 loop: CASSPGRTSTDTQYF. The CDR3 region has the DNA TGTGCCAGCTCACCCGGGCGGACTAGCACAGATACGCAGTATTTT.